Shown below are 8 T cell receptor beta chains from a single sample sequenced in a study of blood T cell repertoires in COVID-19. The protocol was immunoSEQ multiplex PCR, while the TCRdb copy is restricted to in-frame clones and leaves out a portion. Counted here are tens of thousands of clones, approximately 79% occurring once; the ten biggest clones make up 3% to 4.5%. Sequenced sample: peripheral blood. The receptors were sampled from a man in his 70s with COVID-19, enrolled during active disease.

This clone has only a few counts. The rearrangement uses TRBV7-9 and TRBJ2-7; the match to TRBD1 covers 9 bases. The germline V gene encodes CDR1 SEHNR and CDR2 FQNEAQ (reference sequence). This CDR3 region has 15 residues. J lost 5 bases, V lost 1 base, and 6 bases had no gene match. CDR3 coding DNA: TGTGCCAGCAGCTTAGGGGGACAGGGTGACAACGAGCAGTACTTC. Amino acid sequence: CASSLGGQGDNEQYF.

This clone turned up a few times. J is TRBJ2-5 and V is TRBV4-3; 8 bases are shared with TRBD2. This CDR3 spans 13 amino acids. Germline-derived CDR1 and CDR2 are LGHNA and YSLEER. V was pared by 4 bases and J by 9 bases, with 7 bases of the junction left unmatched. The CDR3 nucleotides are TGCGCCAGCAGCCTAGGGACGGGGGGGGCCCAGTACTTC. It specifies CASSLGTGGAQYF.

For the CDR3, the DNA is TGTGCCAGCAGCTTAGGGCGGTCCCAGATGGATACGCAGTATTTT. As protein: CASSLGRSQMDTQYF. The chain recombines TRBV11-3 with TRBJ2-3, with no clear D. The V end lost 1 base, the J end lost 6 bases, and 14 bases lay between the germline ends. Germline CDR1 SGHNT, CDR2 YENEEA. This CDR3 is built from 15 residues.

The chain has TRBV7-8 and TRBJ1-3; D gene unclear. This CDR3 contains 17 residues. Trimming stripped 1 base from V and 0 bases from J, with 13 bases between. CDR1 is SGHVS, CDR2 FQNEAQ, per germline. For the CDR3, the DNA is TGTGCCAGCAGCTTAGAGTCAGGATTCAACTCTGGAAACACCATATATTTT. Translated, it gives CASSLESGFNSGNTIYF. Supplemented by reference TRBV7-8 and TRBJ1-3, the full variable domain reads GAGVSQSPRYKVAKRGQDVALRCDPISGHVSLFWYQQALGQGPEFLTYFQNEAQLDKSGLPSDRFFAERPEGSVSTLKIQRTQQEDSAVYLCASSLESGFNSGNTIYFGEGSWLTVV.

The chain is built from TRBV5-1 and TRBJ2-7; D is perhaps TRBD1 (6 bases). CDR3 size: 14 residues. In germline, CDR1 is SGHRS, CDR2 YFSETQ. V was trimmed by 4 bases and J by 2 bases, leaving 13 bases between them. Here the CDR3 DNA reads TGCGCCAGCAGCACAGGGACCTTACCCTACGAGCAGTACTTC. Encoded protein: CASSTGTLPYEQYF. The full variable domain, completed using reference TRBV5-1 and TRBJ2-7, is KAGVTQTPRYLIKTRGQQVTLSCSPISGHRSVSWYQQTPGQGLQFLFEYFSETQRNKGNFPGRFSGRQFSNSRSEMNVSTLELGDSALYLCASSTGTLPYEQYFGPGTRLTVT.

The chain has TRBV24-1 and TRBJ2-1; 9 bases match TRBD2. This CDR3 has 14 amino acids. V shed 8 bases, J shed 3 bases, and the junction held 4 bases outside the gene matches. CDR1 is KGHDR and CDR2 is SFDVKD in the germline V gene. The CDR3 DNA sequence: TGTGCCACCAATGGCGGGGGGGGCTACAATGAGCAGTTCTTC. The encoded protein is CATNGGGGYNEQFF.

The chain is built from TRBV7-6 and TRBJ2-1; 8 bases agree with TRBD2. The CDR3 runs to 15 residues. With V trimmed by 0 bases and J by 9 bases, 7 bases remained unmatched. Germline V gene sequence: CDR1 SGHVS, CDR2 FNYEAQ. CDR3 sequence reads: CASSLALQREIEQFF. Written as DNA, the CDR3 is TGTGCCAGCAGCTTAGCGCTACAGCGGGAGATTGAGCAGTTCTTC.

This clone appeared once. The rearrangement links TRBV6-2 or TRBV6-3 to TRBJ1-1; TRBD1 might be the D (5 bases). Trimming left V 0 bases short and J 1 base short, with 6 bases between. Looked up from germline, CDR1 is MNHEY and CDR2 is SVGEGT. The CDR3 is 14 residues long. Here the CDR3 reads CASSYSGGNTEAFF. The CDR3, as DNA: TGTGCCAGCAGTTACTCCGGGGGGAACACTGAAGCTTTCTTT.